The T cell receptor (beta chain) described here comes from a study of blood T cells in healthy people across ages. Broader study findings: Without sorted subsets, naive and antigen-experienced compartments could not be conclusively compared.

In each sample, at least 7 million PBMCs were isolated. For the second PCR, which ran for about 7 to 11 cycles, a sample-barcoded 5' primer and a J-beta primer mix were used. Every cDNA molecule bore a tag from a template-switch adaptor containing 12 random nucleotides. TCRdb used MiXCR to reprocess the 5' RACE reads, holding one entry per CDR3 protein. In the table there are around 1,000,000 distinct CDR3 sequences, approximately 26% of which are singletons. In regard to this clonotype: The antigen is undetermined.

The CDR3 length is 19 residues. Germline lookup yields CDR1 MGHDK and CDR2 SYGVNS. V lost 1 base to trimming and J lost 2 bases; unmatched junction nucleotides: 15. A further study also used this sample, focusing on T cells of mothers and their children. That work states: Three healthy Caucasian mothers, along with their six children, were the donors.

This chain uses TRBV25-1 with TRBJ2-3; 7 bases are shared with TRBD1. The sample comprised blood. The TCR was taken from a girl aged 2-10 years in good health. CDR3 nucleotides: TGTGCCAGCAGTGAATTTTGGGTAGACAGGGACAGATCCACAGATACGCAGTATTTT. This encodes CASSEFWVDRDRSTDTQYF. The complete variable domain, with remaining parts taken from reference TRBV25-1 and TRBJ2-3, reads EADIYQTPRYLVIGTGKKITLECSQTMGHDKMYWYQQDPGMELHLIHYSYGVNSTEKGDLSSESTVSRIRTEHFPLTLESARPSHTSQYLCASSEFWVDRDRSTDTQYFGPGTRLTVL.